This record concerns one T cell receptor (beta chain) sequence. The sample belongs to a study of blood T cell repertoires in COVID-19. The CDR3 is made up of 14 amino acids. Germline V gene sequence: CDR1 MNHNY, CDR2 SVGAGI (reference sequence). Losses at the gene ends were 6 bases for V and 2 bases for J; bases not matched to a gene: 5. In the study's own analysis: Reference gene primer amplification gave estimated nucleated cell counts. Some clones are missing from TCRdb's copy, which holds only in-frame ones; the method was immunoSEQ multiplex PCR. V, J and clone size are taken as reported in that table, and D and trimming were inferred from the DNA itself. The sample yields about 62,000 clones, just under 95% seen once.

The chain links TRBV6-6 to TRBJ1-1; 8 bases fit TRBD1. The material sequenced was peripheral blood. The source of this sequence is a human donor in a cohort sampled during active COVID-19. The CDR3 DNA sequence: TGTGCCAGCAGCCCTACAGGGGGTAACACTGAAGCTTTCTTT. Translated, it gives CASSPTGGNTEAFF.